Each of the 27 T cell receptor beta chains below was sequenced from the same sample in a study of blood T cell repertoires in COVID-19. The table came from immunoSEQ multiplex PCR; TCRdb's copy has only in-frame clones and leaves some out. The sample yields some 100,000 clones, approximately 87% seen once. Material: peripheral blood. These receptor sequences come from a man aged 70-80 years who had recovered from COVID-19.

On this clone: The junction differs from germline at one of its ends, possibly a read error. This chain uses TRBV9 with TRBJ2-2, with TRBD1 matching 9 bases. Germline V CDR1 and CDR2: SGDLS, YYNGEE. This CDR3 region has 16 residues. CDR3 sequence (DNA): TGTGCCAGCAGCGTAGAAGGGACAGGGAACATCGGGGAGCTGTTTTTT. It is translated as CASSVEGTGNIGELFF.

This rearrangement joins TRBV11-2 to TRBJ2-3; D perhaps matches TRBD2 (5 bases). Trimming removed 5 bases from V and 0 bases from J, with 15 bases in between. In germline, CDR1 is SGHAT, CDR2 FQNNGV. The CDR3 is 16 amino acids. Written as DNA, the CDR3 is TGTGCCAGCAGCCCACGGACGGGAACTAGCACAGATACGCAGTATTTT. Amino acid sequence: CASSPRTGTSTDTQYF. Combining the CDR3 with reference TRBV11-2 and TRBJ2-3 gives the whole variable domain EAGVAQSPRYKIIEKRQSVAFWCNPISGHATLYWYQQILGQGPKLLIQFQNNGVVDDSQLPKDRFSAERLKGVDSTLKIQPAKLEDSAVYLCASSPRTGTSTDTQYFGPGTRLTVL.

This rearrangement joins TRBV5-1 to TRBJ1-4; 11 positions match TRBD1. The CDR3 is 15 amino acids. Looked up from germline, CDR1 is SGHRS and CDR2 is YFSETQ. With V trimmed by 0 bases and J by 9 bases, 4 bases remained unmatched. CDR3 in DNA: TGCGCCAGCAGCTTGGTTGGGACAGGGGGACAAAAACTGTTTTTT. Encoded protein: CASSLVGTGGQKLFF.

This chain's CDR3 is CASSLRLAGANYEQYF. CDR3 nucleotide sequence: TGTGCCAGCAGTCTACGACTAGCGGGAGCCAACTACGAGCAGTACTTC. V usage is TRBV27 and J usage is TRBJ2-7; 12 nucleotides line up with TRBD2. The germline V gene has CDR1 MNHEY and CDR2 SMNVEV (reference sequence). Unmatched junction bases numbered 8, after V lost 5 bases and J lost 3 bases. This CDR3 is built from 16 residues.

This rearrangement joins TRBV29-1 to TRBJ2-7, with TRBD1 matching 10 bases. This CDR3 region has 15 residues. Germline trimming cut 6 bases from V and 7 bases from J; bases unmatched to any gene: 15. Looked up from germline, CDR1 is SQVTM and CDR2 is ANQGSEA. CDR3 nucleotides: TGCAGCGTCCAAACCTCCGGGACAGGGGTACGGGAGCAGTACTTC. Protein product: CSVQTSGTGVREQYF.

This clone was picked up one time. V usage is TRBV7-8 and J usage is TRBJ2-1; D is ambiguous. V lost 1 base to trimming and J lost 3 bases, with 4 bases between them. This CDR3 contains 13 residues. Germline V lookup: CDR1 SGHVS, CDR2 FQNEAQ. CDR3 sequence: CASSLDSYNEQFF. CDR3 nucleotides: TGTGCCAGCAGCTTAGACAGCTACAATGAGCAGTTCTTC.

The V and J genes are TRBV9 and TRBJ2-5; 8 nucleotides agree with TRBD1. Trimming took 0 bases from V and 1 from J; bases not matched to a gene: 2. The V gene's germline CDR1 is SGDLS and CDR2 YYNGEE. The length of the CDR3 is 15 residues. The CDR3 bases are TGTGCCAGCAGCGTAGGGACAGGGCCCCAAGAGACCCAGTACTTC. It specifies CASSVGTGPQETQYF. The complete variable domain, with remaining parts taken from reference TRBV9 and TRBJ2-5, reads DSGVTQTPKHLITATGQRVTLRCSPRSGDLSVYWYQQSLDQGLQFLIQYYNGEERAKGNILERFSAQQFPDLHSELNLSSLELGDSALYFCASSVGTGPQETQYFGPGTRLLVL.

The chain combines TRBV27 with TRBJ1-2; 9 nucleotides align to TRBD1. After removal of 6 bases from V and 8 bases from J, the junction contained 16 bases not matched to a gene. The germline V gene encodes CDR1 MNHEY and CDR2 SMNVEV (reference sequence). There are 16 residues in the CDR3. CDR3 protein: CASSTGTGILFSGYTF. As DNA, the CDR3 is TGTGCCAGCAGCACTGGGACAGGGATACTCTTCAGCGGCTACACCTTC.

The V gene is TRBV7-2, the J gene TRBJ1-2; the D gene is possibly TRBD1 (5 bases). CDR3 length equals 13 residues. Germline-derived CDR1 and CDR2 are SGHTA and FQGNSA. V was clipped by 5 bases and J by 5 bases, with 12 bases between them. In nucleotides, the CDR3 is TGTGCCAGCAGCCCGGGGGGGGTTTATGGCTACACCTTC. Translating gives CASSPGGVYGYTF.

V gene TRBV7-2 combines with J gene TRBJ2-7, with 7 bases fitting TRBD1. Germline-derived CDR1 and CDR2 are SGHTA and FQGNSA. The V segment lost 1 base and the J segment 0 bases; nucleotides outside the gene matches: 3. The length of the CDR3 is 15 residues. CDR3: CASSLGDSISYEQYF. In DNA form, the CDR3 reads TGTGCCAGCAGCTTAGGGGACAGCATCTCCTACGAGCAGTACTTC.

This clone was recorded once. The chain is built from TRBV28 and TRBJ2-5, with D maybe TRBD2 (7 bases). The CDR3 extends over 14 amino acids. Germline CDR1 reads MDHEN; CDR2 reads SYDVKM. V lost 3 bases and J lost 5, with 13 bases in between. In nucleotides, the CDR3 is TGTGCCAGCAGTTTTTGGGGGGGCGCGGAGACCCAGTACTTC. Translated, it gives CASSFWGGAETQYF.

The rearrangement uses TRBV18 and TRBJ2-1; no reliable D call. This CDR3 has 14 amino acids. The ends were cut back, 6 bases at V and 2 bases at J, with 11 bases in the middle. The V gene's germline CDR1 is KGHSH and CDR2 LQKENI. CDR3 region: CASSLSLAYNEQFF. CDR3 nucleotides: TGTGCCAGCTCTTTGTCACTGGCCTACAATGAGCAGTTCTTC.

The chain carries TRBV3-1 (or the pseudogene TRBV3-2) and TRBJ2-5; TRBD1 might be the D (5 bases). Germline assignment: CDR1 LGHDT and CDR2 YNNKEL (reference sequence). The CDR3 is 14 residues long. Trimming cost V 2 bases and J 2 bases, with 9 bases left between them. The CDR3 loop reads CASSQRQRQETQYF. The CDR3, as DNA: TGTGCCAGCAGCCAAAGACAGCGACAAGAGACCCAGTACTTC.

The chain combines TRBV6-5 with TRBJ1-5, with D possibly TRBD1 on 5 matching bases. Germline CDR1 is MNHEY and CDR2 is SVGAGI. This CDR3 has 12 residues. Trimming took off 0 bases at V and 11 bases at J, with 8 bases between the two ends. CDR3: CASSYSGGAQHF. The CDR3 DNA reads as TGTGCCAGCAGTTACTCCGGGGGGGCCCAGCATTTT.

The genes are TRBV10-3 and TRBJ2-3; 10 nucleotides line up with TRBD2. V shed 7 bases, J shed 4 bases, and the junction held 8 bases outside the gene matches. The CDR3 consists of 15 residues. Germline CDR1 ENHRY, CDR2 SYGVKD. CDR3 in amino acids: CAIKPLAGESDTQYF. CDR3 DNA: TGTGCCATCAAACCGCTAGCGGGAGAGTCAGATACGCAGTATTTT.

The chain recombines TRBV28 with TRBJ2-7; no clear D. The CDR3 runs 14 residues. The V and J ends lost 2 bases and 2 bases respectively, with 10 bases between them. Germline V CDR1 and CDR2: MDHEN, SYDVKM. CDR3 residues: CASSLAALPYEQYF. The CDR3 region has the DNA TGTGCCAGCAGTTTAGCGGCACTTCCCTACGAGCAGTACTTC.

The chain combines TRBV5-1 with TRBJ2-2, with TRBD2 matching over 8 bases. Germline V gene lookup returns CDR1 SGHRS and CDR2 YFSETQ. V lost 4 bases and J lost 3; bases outside the gene matches: 5. The CDR3 is 15 residues long. The CDR3 protein is CASSLGGADTGELFF. CDR3 DNA sequence: TGCGCCAGCAGCCTCGGGGGGGCTGACACCGGGGAGCTGTTTTTT.

V usage is TRBV19 and J usage is TRBJ2-5; 7 nucleotides line up with TRBD2. J lost 1 base, V lost 3 bases, and 11 bases had no gene match. CDR1 and CDR2 (germline): LNHDA, SQIVND (reference sequence). CDR3 length equals 17 residues. The CDR3 here is CASSMRGTPTGQETQYF. The CDR3 DNA sequence: TGTGCCAGTAGTATGCGGGGGACTCCTACGGGCCAAGAGACCCAGTACTTC.

The chain employs TRBV30 and TRBJ1-1; D unclear. The CDR3 is 13 residues long. CDR1 and CDR2 from the germline V gene are GTSNPN and SVGIG (reference sequence). V was cut by 2 bases and J by 5 bases, with 12 bases left in between. CDR3 amino acids: CAWSRIRVTEAFF. The DNA for the CDR3 is TGTGCCTGGAGTAGAATCCGAGTAACTGAAGCTTTCTTT.

This chain uses TRBV5-4 with TRBJ2-5; D not resolved. Germline CDR1 SGHNT, CDR2 YYREEE (reference sequence). The CDR3 has 13 amino acids. The V and J ends lost 4 bases and 2 bases respectively, with 9 bases between them. This CDR3 reads CASSRQVQETQYF. In DNA form, the CDR3 reads TGTGCCAGCAGCCGACAAGTACAAGAGACCCAGTACTTC.

The chain recombines TRBV5-4 with TRBJ2-7; the D gene is possibly TRBD2 (6 bases). The V gene lost 3 bases and the J gene lost 0 bases, with 13 bases spanning the gap. The CDR3 is 15 residues long. The germline V gene has CDR1 SGHNT and CDR2 YYREEE (reference sequence). The CDR3 sequence is CASSSTVAASYEQYF. CDR3 coding DNA: TGTGCCAGCAGCTCCACCGTAGCGGCCTCCTACGAGCAGTACTTC.

The chain combines TRBV24-1 with TRBJ2-5, with D unresolved. The germline V gene has CDR1 KGHDR and CDR2 SFDVKD. Trimming removed 4 bases from V and 3 bases from J, with 11 bases in between. This CDR3 has 14 residues. The CDR3 protein is CATSDPDGEETQYF. CDR3 DNA: TGTGCCACCAGTGACCCCGACGGAGAAGAGACCCAGTACTTC.

The CDR3 DNA reads as TGTGCCAGCAGCCCCAGACAGGGCGGCACAGATACGCAGTATTTT. Translated, it gives CASSPRQGGTDTQYF. This chain uses TRBV9 with TRBJ2-3, with 7 bases that match TRBD1. The germline CDR1 and CDR2 sequences are SGDLS and YYNGEE. The junction had 6 bases not matched to a gene; V was cut back by 4 bases and J by 1 base. The CDR3 runs to 15 residues.

This chain uses TRBV7-6 with TRBJ2-3; the match to TRBD2 covers 11 bases. Germline V lookup: CDR1 SGHVS, CDR2 FNYEAQ. The V gene end was trimmed by 5 bases and the J gene end by 0 bases; junction bases not matched to a gene: 7. The CDR3 runs to 17 residues. CDR3 in amino acids: CASSRQTSGTSTDTQYF. The CDR3 nucleotides read TGTGCCAGCAGCCGCCAGACTAGCGGGACTAGCACAGATACGCAGTATTTT.

CDR3 DNA sequence: TGTGCCAGCAGCTTAGTTGGACTAGCGGGAGGCGGGGGCTACGAGCAGTACTTC. Translated, it gives CASSLVGLAGGGGYEQYF. The rearrangement joins TRBV7-2 to TRBJ2-7, with 14 bases identical to TRBD2. V lost 1 base and J lost 3; bases outside the gene matches: 8. CDR3 length equals 18 residues. Germline CDR1 is SGHTA and CDR2 is FQGNSA.

V usage is TRBV19 and J usage is TRBJ2-7, with 7 nucleotides matching TRBD2. The V gene's germline CDR1 is LNHDA and CDR2 SQIVND (reference sequence). There are 13 residues in the CDR3. V lost 4 bases to trimming and J lost 7 bases; unmatched junction nucleotides: 7. Here the CDR3 DNA reads TGTGCCAGTAGTACCGCTCGGGGGGTAGAGCAGTACTTC. This sequence encodes CASSTARGVEQYF.

In its sample, this clone was seen once. The chain couples TRBV2 to TRBJ1-1, with D maybe TRBD1 (6 bases). Trimming pared 5 bases from V and 2 bases from J, leaving 9 bases between. Germline-derived CDR1 and CDR2 are SNHLY and FYNNEI. This CDR3 spans 13 amino acids. The CDR3 spells CASSIQGNTEAFF. The CDR3, as DNA: TGTGCCAGCAGTATACAGGGAAACACTGAAGCTTTCTTT.